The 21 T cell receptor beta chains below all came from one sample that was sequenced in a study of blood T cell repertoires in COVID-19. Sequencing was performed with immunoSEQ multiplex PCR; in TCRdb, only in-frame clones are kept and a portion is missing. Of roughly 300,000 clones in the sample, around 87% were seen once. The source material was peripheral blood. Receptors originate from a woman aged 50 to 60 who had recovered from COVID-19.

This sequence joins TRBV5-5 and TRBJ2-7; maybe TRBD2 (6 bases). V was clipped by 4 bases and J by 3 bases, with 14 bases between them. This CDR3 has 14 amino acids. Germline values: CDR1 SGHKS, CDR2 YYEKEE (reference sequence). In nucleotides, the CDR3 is TGTGCCAGCAGCCCCAGCGAGGGAGGCTACGAGCAGTACTTC. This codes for CASSPSEGGYEQYF.

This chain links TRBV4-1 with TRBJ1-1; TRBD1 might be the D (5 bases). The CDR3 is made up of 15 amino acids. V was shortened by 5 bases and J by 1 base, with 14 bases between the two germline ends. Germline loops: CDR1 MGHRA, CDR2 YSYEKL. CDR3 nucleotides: TGCGCCAGCAGCTCCCGAGGCGGGGGGAACACTGAAGCTTTCTTT. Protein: CASSSRGGGNTEAFF.

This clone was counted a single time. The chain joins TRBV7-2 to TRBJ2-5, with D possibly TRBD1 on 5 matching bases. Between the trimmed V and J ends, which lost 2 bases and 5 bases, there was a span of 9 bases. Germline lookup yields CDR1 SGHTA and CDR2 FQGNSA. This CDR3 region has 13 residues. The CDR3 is CASSLQGRETQYF. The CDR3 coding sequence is TGTGCCAGCAGCTTACAGGGTCGGGAGACCCAGTACTTC.

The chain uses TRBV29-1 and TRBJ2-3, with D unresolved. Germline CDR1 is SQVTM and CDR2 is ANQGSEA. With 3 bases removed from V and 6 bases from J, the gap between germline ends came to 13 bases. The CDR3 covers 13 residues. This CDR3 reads CSVEGRFMDTQYF. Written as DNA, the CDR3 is TGCAGCGTTGAGGGCCGCTTCATGGATACGCAGTATTTT.

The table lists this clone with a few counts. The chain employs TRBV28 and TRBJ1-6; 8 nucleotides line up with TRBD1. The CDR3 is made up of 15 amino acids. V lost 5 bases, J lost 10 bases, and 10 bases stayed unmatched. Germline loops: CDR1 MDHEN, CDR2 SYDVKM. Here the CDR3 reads CASSPSTGEGSPLHF. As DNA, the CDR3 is TGTGCCAGCAGTCCCTCGACAGGGGAGGGCTCACCCCTCCACTTT.

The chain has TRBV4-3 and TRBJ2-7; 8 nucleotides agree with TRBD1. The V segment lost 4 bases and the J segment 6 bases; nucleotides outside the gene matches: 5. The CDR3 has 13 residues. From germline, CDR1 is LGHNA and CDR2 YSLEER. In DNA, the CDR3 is TGCGCCAGCAGCCCCCGAGACAGGGGCGAGCAGTACTTC. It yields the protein CASSPRDRGEQYF.

CDR3 nucleotides: TGCAGCGTGACCGGGACAGGGTCTCTCGAGCAGTACTTC. As protein: CSVTGTGSLEQYF. V and J are TRBV29-1 and TRBJ2-7; 9 bases match TRBD1. The J segment lost 6 bases and the V segment lost 6 bases, leaving 9 bases of the junction unmatched. Per germline, CDR1 SQVTM and CDR2 ANQGSEA. The CDR3 is 13 amino acids.

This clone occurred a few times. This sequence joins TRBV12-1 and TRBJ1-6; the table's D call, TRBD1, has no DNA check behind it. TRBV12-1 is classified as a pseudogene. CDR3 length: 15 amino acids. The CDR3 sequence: CASSPTGTDNSPLHF. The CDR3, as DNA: TGTGCCAGCAGCCCCACCGGGACAGATAATTCACCCCTCCACTTT.

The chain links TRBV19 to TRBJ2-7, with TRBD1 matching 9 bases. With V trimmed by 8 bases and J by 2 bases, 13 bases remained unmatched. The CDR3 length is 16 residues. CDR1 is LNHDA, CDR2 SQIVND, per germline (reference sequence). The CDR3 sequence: CASRETWTGVAYEQYF. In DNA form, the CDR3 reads TGTGCCAGTCGTGAGACGTGGACAGGGGTCGCCTACGAGCAGTACTTC. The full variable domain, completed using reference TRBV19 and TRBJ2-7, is DGGITQSPKYLFRKEGQNVTLSCEQNLNHDAMYWYRQDPGQGLRLIYYSQIVNDFQKGDIAEGYSVSREKKESFPLTVTSAQKNPTAFYLCASRETWTGVAYEQYFGPGTRLTVT.

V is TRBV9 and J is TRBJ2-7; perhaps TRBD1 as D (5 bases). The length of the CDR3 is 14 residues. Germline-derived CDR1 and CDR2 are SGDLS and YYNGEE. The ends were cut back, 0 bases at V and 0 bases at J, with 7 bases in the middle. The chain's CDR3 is CASSVEGFSYEQYF. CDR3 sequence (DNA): TGTGCCAGCAGCGTAGAGGGGTTCTCCTACGAGCAGTACTTC.

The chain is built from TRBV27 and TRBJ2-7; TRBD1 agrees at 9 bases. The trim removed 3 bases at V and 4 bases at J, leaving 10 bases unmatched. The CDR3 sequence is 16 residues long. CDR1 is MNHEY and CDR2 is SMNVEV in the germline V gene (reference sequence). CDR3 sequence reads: CASSFSSMGQGYEQYF. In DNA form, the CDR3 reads TGTGCCAGCAGTTTCAGTAGTATGGGACAGGGATACGAGCAGTACTTC.

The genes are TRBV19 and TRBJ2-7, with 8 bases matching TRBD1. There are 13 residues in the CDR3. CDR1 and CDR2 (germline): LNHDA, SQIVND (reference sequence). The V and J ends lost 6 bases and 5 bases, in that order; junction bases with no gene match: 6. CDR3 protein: CASRDRGTDEQYF. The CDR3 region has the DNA TGTGCCAGTAGAGACAGGGGAACGGACGAGCAGTACTTC.

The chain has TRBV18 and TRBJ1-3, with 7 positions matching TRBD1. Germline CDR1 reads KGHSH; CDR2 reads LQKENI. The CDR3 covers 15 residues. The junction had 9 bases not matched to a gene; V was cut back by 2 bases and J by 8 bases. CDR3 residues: CASSPSRGVPDTIYF. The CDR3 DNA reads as TGTGCCAGCTCACCATCCAGGGGGGTCCCGGACACCATATATTTT.

CDR3 amino acids: CASIRGSGPGETQYF. CDR3 nucleotide sequence: TGTGCCAGCATTAGGGGTAGCGGGCCTGGGGAGACCCAGTACTTC. The chain uses TRBV11-2 and TRBJ2-5, with 7 bases lining up with TRBD2. V lost 7 bases to trimming and J lost 5 bases; unmatched junction nucleotides: 13. The CDR3 runs to 15 residues. Germline V gene lookup returns CDR1 SGHAT and CDR2 FQNNGV. The full variable domain, its missing parts supplied by reference TRBV11-2 and TRBJ2-5, is EAGVAQSPRYKIIEKRQSVAFWCNPISGHATLYWYQQILGQGPKLLIQFQNNGVVDDSQLPKDRFSAERLKGVDSTLKIQPAKLEDSAVYLCASIRGSGPGETQYFGPGTRLLVL.

The CDR3 here is CASSLGGTSTGELFF. The DNA of the CDR3 is TGCGCCAGCAGCTTGGGCGGGACCTCCACCGGGGAGCTGTTTTTT. This chain connects TRBV5-1 to TRBJ2-2; D perhaps matches TRBD2 (6 bases). CDR1 and CDR2 (germline): SGHRS, YFSETQ. This CDR3 is built from 15 residues. V was pared by 0 bases and J by 4 bases, with 10 bases between.

CDR3 sequence reads: CAWWPLGAQQETQYF. CDR3 in DNA: TGTGCCTGGTGGCCATTAGGGGCTCAACAAGAGACCCAGTACTTC. The genes are TRBV30 and TRBJ2-5; D possibly corresponds to TRBD1 (5 bases). V lost 5 bases, J lost 2 bases, and 18 bases lay in between. The CDR3 is 15 amino acids. Germline V gene lookup returns CDR1 GTSNPN and CDR2 SVGIG (reference sequence).

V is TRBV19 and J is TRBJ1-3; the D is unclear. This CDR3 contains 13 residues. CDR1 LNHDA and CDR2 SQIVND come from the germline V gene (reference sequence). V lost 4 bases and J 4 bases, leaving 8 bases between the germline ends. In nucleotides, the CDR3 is TGTGCCAGTAGTACGACAATGGGAAACACCATATATTTT. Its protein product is CASSTTMGNTIYF.

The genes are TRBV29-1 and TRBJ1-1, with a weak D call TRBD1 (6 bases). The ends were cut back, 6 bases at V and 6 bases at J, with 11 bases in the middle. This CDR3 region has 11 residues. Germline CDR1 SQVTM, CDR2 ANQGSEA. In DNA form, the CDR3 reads TGCAGCGTCCTACAGGGCCCTGAAGCTTTCTTT. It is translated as CSVLQGPEAFF.

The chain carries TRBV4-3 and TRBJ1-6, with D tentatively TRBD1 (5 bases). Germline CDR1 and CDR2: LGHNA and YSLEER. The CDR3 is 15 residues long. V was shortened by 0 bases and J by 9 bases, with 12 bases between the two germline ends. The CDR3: CASSQDLGGTSPLHF. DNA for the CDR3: TGCGCCAGCAGCCAAGATTTGGGGGGGACTTCACCCCTCCACTTT.

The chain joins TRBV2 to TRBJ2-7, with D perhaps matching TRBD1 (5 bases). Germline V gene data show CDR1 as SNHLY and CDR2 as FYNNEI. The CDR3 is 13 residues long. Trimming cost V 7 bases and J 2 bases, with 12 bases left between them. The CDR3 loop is CASTGHRTYEQYF. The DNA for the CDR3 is TGTGCCAGCACCGGACACCGGACCTACGAGCAGTACTTC.

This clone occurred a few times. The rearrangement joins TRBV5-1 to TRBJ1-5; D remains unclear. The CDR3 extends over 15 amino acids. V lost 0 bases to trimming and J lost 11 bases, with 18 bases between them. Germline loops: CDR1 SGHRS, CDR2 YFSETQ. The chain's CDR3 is CASSLAGVPNEAQHF. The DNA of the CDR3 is TGCGCCAGCAGCTTGGCCGGGGTCCCCAATGAAGCCCAGCATTTT.